The present T cell receptor beta chain was sequenced within a study of blood T cell repertoires in COVID-19. As processed by the authors: Reference gene primer amplification yielded estimated nucleated cell counts. Sequencing used immunoSEQ multiplex PCR; TCRdb keeps in-frame clones, though not all of them. V, J and clone size reflect that table, while D and trimming were determined from the DNA. The sample includes 30,000 or so clones, 83% of them seen just once. Germline V lookup: CDR1 KGHDR, CDR2 SFDVKD. This CDR3 comprises 14 residues. V was clipped by 7 bases and J by 6 bases; unmatched bases: 1.

This sequence joins TRBV24-1 and TRBJ2-1; TRBD2 matches 14 bases. This receptor was obtained from a man between 45 and 60 years old with acute or convalescent COVID-19. The sequenced material came from peripheral blood. The CDR3 protein is CATRGLAGANEQFF. DNA of the CDR3: TGTGCCACCAGGGGACTAGCGGGAGCCAATGAGCAGTTCTTC.